The clone carrying this T cell receptor beta chain has a handful of counts. This entry comes from a study of cytotoxic CD8 clonotypes in ibrutinib-treated CLL. Measured with immunoSEQ multiplex PCR; TCRdb has only the in-frame clones, and not every one. The repertoire holds 250,000 to 350,000 clones, roughly four fifths seen once, with about 5.3% in the top ten. V dropped 0 bases and J dropped 10 bases, with 7 bases sitting between them. Looked up from germline, CDR1 is MNHNY and CDR2 is SVGAGI (reference sequence). This CDR3 has 12 residues. The sample was PBMCs, taken at disease progression, from a patient treated with ibrutinib. This receptor was obtained from a human donor with chronic lymphocytic leukemia. The V gene is TRBV6-6, the J gene TRBJ1-5; no firm D call. CDR3 protein: CASSYSLAPQHF. The CDR3 region has the DNA TGTGCCAGCAGTTACTCCTTAGCCCCCCAGCATTTT.